This T cell receptor (beta chain) came from a study of shared clonotypes between healthy human individuals. The study, taken as a whole, reports: When compared with the clonotypes that were shared by all four sorted-subset donors, the non-shared clonotypes turned out to have lower generation probabilities.

Libraries were prepared by immunoSEQ multiplex PCR; TCRdb keeps only in-frame clonotypes and omits some of them. The data contain 2 million to 2.5 million clones, approximately 96% of them seen just once; the ten biggest clones take up over 0.1%. This CDR3 has 14 residues. J gave up 10 bases and V 6 bases, and 8 bases lay outside the gene matches. The germline gives CDR1 ENHRY, CDR2 SYGVKD. Remarks on this clone: As yet, its antigen is unknown.

The chain combines TRBV10-3 with TRBJ1-6; the match to TRBD1 covers 8 bases. The sequenced material came from naive CD4+ T cells sorted from blood. Documented subset: CD45RA+ positively selected. The source is a man between 18 and 29 years old in good health. CDR3 nucleotides: TGTGCCATCAGGGTGGACAGGGCAGGGTCACCCCTCCACTTT. Translating gives CAIRVDRAGSPLHF.